Listed here are 20 T cell receptor beta chains from one sample, sequenced in a study of OX40 agonist ivuxolimab in advanced cancers. Assay used: immunoSEQ multiplex PCR; TCRdb lists only in-frame clones, some missing. The table lists over 95,000 clones, roughly 90% of them singletons. Sequences were derived from CD4+ or CD8+ T cells sorted from blood, sampled in a trial of the OX40 agonist ivuxolimab. The receptors were sampled from an adult with an advanced solid tumor such as melanoma, head and neck, liver or kidney cancer.

This clone was recorded once. This chain links TRBV7-3 with TRBJ2-3; TRBD2 aligns across 8 bases. Per the germline V gene, CDR1 is SGHTA and CDR2 is FQGTGA. The CDR3 totals 13 residues. With 5 bases clipped from V and 6 bases from J, the junction kept 4 bases outside the gene matches. The CDR3 loop reads CASSHGLADTQYF. The CDR3 nucleotides are TGTGCCAGCAGCCATGGACTAGCCGATACGCAGTATTTT. Full variable domain (remainder filled in from reference TRBV7-3 and TRBJ2-3): GAGVSQTPSNKVTEKGKYVELRCDPISGHTALYWYRQSLGQGPEFLIYFQGTGAADDSGLPNDRFFAVRPEGSVSTLKIQRTERGDSAVYLCASSHGLADTQYFGPGTRLTVL.

In its sample, this clone was seen once. A junction boundary mismatches the germline segment, possibly from a read error. V usage is TRBV5-1 and J usage is TRBJ1-1; no clear D. The CDR3 sequence is 14 residues long. CDR1 is SGHRS and CDR2 is YFSETQ in the germline V gene. The CDR3 sequence: CASTPLAESGETFF. CDR3 nucleotides: TGCGCCAGCACCCCCTTAGCTGAAAGCGGTGAAACTTTCTTT. Full variable domain (missing parts from reference TRBV5-1 and TRBJ1-1): KAGVTQTPRYLIKTRGQQVTLSCSPISGHRSVSWYQQTPGQGLQFLFEYFSETQRNKGNFPGRFSGRQFSNSRSEMNVSTLELGDSALYLCASTPLAESGETFFGQGTRLTVV.

V is TRBV15 and J is TRBJ1-2; D gene uncertain. Trimming left V 5 bases short and J 3 bases short, with 7 bases between. The CDR3 consists of 12 residues. Germline lookup yields CDR1 LNHNV and CDR2 YYDKDF (reference sequence). The DNA of the CDR3 is TGTGCCACCAGCCAAAGGGACTATGGCTACACCTTC. Translation gives CATSQRDYGYTF.

The chain carries TRBV30 and TRBJ2-7, with D tentatively TRBD1 (5 bases). Germline CDR1 reads GTSNPN; CDR2 reads SVGIG (reference sequence). V was shortened by 0 bases and J by 5 bases, with 8 bases between the two germline ends. This CDR3 is built from 12 residues. The CDR3 is CAWSVWGDEQYF. CDR3 sequence (DNA): TGTGCCTGGAGTGTTTGGGGCGACGAGCAGTACTTC.

The chain links TRBV5-1 to TRBJ1-2; D might be TRBD1 (5 bases). Germline V gene lookup returns CDR1 SGHRS and CDR2 YFSETQ. The CDR3 length is 13 residues. The V gene lost 3 bases and the J gene lost 2 bases, with 8 bases spanning the gap. CDR3 coding DNA: TGCGCCAGCAGCTCGGGACGGAACTATGGCTACACCTTC. Its protein product is CASSSGRNYGYTF.

This clone was observed a few times. The chain joins TRBV14 to TRBJ2-6; D gene ambiguous. This CDR3 contains 18 residues. Trimming pared 2 bases from V and 4 bases from J, leaving 18 bases between. CDR1 is SGHDN, CDR2 FVKESK, per germline. The CDR3 region is CASSQWVGSRIGANVLTF. DNA of the CDR3: TGTGCCAGCAGCCAATGGGTAGGGTCAAGGATCGGGGCCAACGTCCTGACTTTC.

This clone was picked up one time. The V call is TRBV30, the J call TRBJ1-6, with 7 positions matching TRBD1. Trimming removed 1 base from V and 6 bases from J; junction bases left unmatched: 3. The germline V gene has CDR1 GTSNPN and CDR2 SVGIG (reference sequence). There are 14 residues in the CDR3. Here the CDR3 DNA reads TGTGCCTGGAGTGGACAGGGCCCTAATTCACCCCTCCACTTT. Translated: CAWSGQGPNSPLHF.

J is TRBJ2-7 and V is TRBV28, with D possibly TRBD2 on 5 matching bases. V was cut by 4 bases and J by 0 bases, with 13 bases left in between. The CDR3 length is 15 residues. CDR1 and CDR2 from the germline V gene are MDHEN and SYDVKM. This chain's CDR3 is CASSSGAVSSYEQYF. The DNA for the CDR3 is TGTGCCAGCAGTTCTGGAGCGGTAAGCTCCTACGAGCAGTACTTC. Complete variable domain (other parts from reference TRBV28 and TRBJ2-7): DVKVTQSSRYLVKRTGEKVFLECVQDMDHENMFWYRQDPGLGLRLIYFSYDVKMKEKGDIPEGYSVSREKKERFSLILESASTNQTSMYLCASSSGAVSSYEQYFGPGTRLTVT.

The sample holds a few counts of this clone. The chain has TRBV11-3 and TRBJ2-1; 7 nucleotides match TRBD1. Trimming removed 5 bases from V and 5 bases from J; junction bases left unmatched: 3. Looked up from germline, CDR1 is SGHNT and CDR2 is YENEEA. The CDR3 contains 13 residues. CDR3 bases: TGTGCCAGCAGCCCGCAGGGGGACAATGAGCAGTTCTTC. Amino acid sequence: CASSPQGDNEQFF. Drawing the rest from reference TRBV11-3 and TRBJ2-1, the complete variable domain is EAGVVQSPRYKIIEKKQPVAFWCNPISGHNTLYWYLQNLGQGPELLIRYENEEAVDDSQLPKDRFSAERLKGVDSTLKIQPAELGDSAVYLCASSPQGDNEQFFGPGTRLTVL.

About this clone itself: The sample holds other DNA sequences that translate to the same CDR3. The rearrangement joins TRBV28 to TRBJ1-6; D uncertain. Germline lookup yields CDR1 MDHEN and CDR2 SYDVKM. This CDR3 region has 13 residues. Trimming took off 7 bases at V and 9 bases at J, with 13 bases between the two ends. CDR3: CASIPRGPSPLHF. The CDR3, as DNA: TGTGCCAGCATCCCACGTGGCCCTTCACCCCTCCACTTT.

The table lists this clone with a few counts. The rearrangement joins TRBV7-2 to TRBJ2-7; D gene unclear. Trimming removed 1 base from V and 7 bases from J, with 5 bases in between. The CDR3 runs 11 residues. CDR1 is SGHTA and CDR2 is FQGNSA in the germline V gene. CDR3: CASSLGLEQYF. The CDR3, as DNA: TGTGCCAGCAGCTTAGGTTTGGAGCAGTACTTC.

This clone appeared once. The V call is TRBV27, the J call TRBJ2-6; the D is unclear. The V gene's germline CDR1 is MNHEY and CDR2 SMNVEV (reference sequence). The CDR3 sequence is 16 residues long. V was pared by 6 bases and J by 2 bases, with 14 bases between. The CDR3 region is CASREQGTAGANVLTF. CDR3 bases: TGTGCCAGCAGGGAGCAAGGTACTGCTGGGGCCAACGTCCTGACTTTC. Supplemented by reference TRBV27 and TRBJ2-6, the full variable domain reads EAQVTQNPRYLITVTGKKLTVTCSQNMNHEYMSWYRQDPGLGLRQIYYSMNVEVTDKGDVPEGYKVSRKEKRNFPLILESPSPNQTSLYFCASREQGTAGANVLTFGAGSRLTVL.

This rearrangement joins TRBV5-1 to TRBJ2-3, with TRBD1 as a possible D gene (6 bases). Germline CDR1 and CDR2: SGHRS and YFSETQ. The ends were cut back, 0 bases at V and 6 bases at J, with 17 bases in the middle. The CDR3 runs to 16 residues. The CDR3 nucleotides are TGCGCCAGCAGCTTGGGTTGGGGGCAGGCCTGTGATACGCAGTATTTT. It is translated as CASSLGWGQACDTQYF.

The chain has TRBV6-6 and TRBJ1-1, with 8 positions matching TRBD1. This CDR3 is 14 amino acids long. The germline CDR1 and CDR2 sequences are MNHNY and SVGAGI (reference sequence). The J segment lost 6 bases and the V segment lost 5 bases, leaving 8 bases of the junction unmatched. Written as DNA, the CDR3 is TGTGCCAGCAGTCACGGACAGGGTGGGTCTGAAGCTTTCTTT. It specifies CASSHGQGGSEAFF.

V gene TRBV4-1 combines with J gene TRBJ1-1; 7 bases align to TRBD1. Germline V CDR1 and CDR2: MGHRA, YSYEKL. The V and J ends lost 3 bases and 10 bases, in that order; junction bases with no gene match: 14. This CDR3 is 15 amino acids long. Written as DNA, the CDR3 is TGCGCCAGCAGCCACCTAGGACAGGCCGGGCTGGGAGCTTTCTTT. This translates into CASSHLGQAGLGAFF.

The rearrangement links TRBV7-2 to TRBJ2-1; D could derive from TRBD1 or TRBD2 (5 bases each). CDR1 and CDR2 (germline): SGHTA, FQGNSA. This CDR3 region has 14 residues. V lost 1 base to trimming and J lost 8 bases, with 12 bases between them. This CDR3 is CASSLGPGRDEQFF. CDR3 DNA: TGTGCCAGCAGCTTAGGTCCGGGGCGCGATGAGCAGTTCTTC.

V is TRBV7-2 and J is TRBJ1-5; D is unclear. Germline-derived CDR1 and CDR2 are SGHTA and FQGNSA. V lost 2 bases, J lost 0 bases, and 5 bases lay in between. CDR3 length: 14 residues. CDR3 sequence reads: CASSLYDSNQPQHF. CDR3 bases: TGTGCCAGCAGCTTATACGATAGCAATCAGCCCCAGCATTTT.

This clone is a singleton in its sample. The CDR3 sequence is CASSQDRRTDTQYF. Written as DNA, the CDR3 is TGTGCCAGCAGCCAAGATCGGAGGACAGATACGCAGTATTTT. The genes are TRBV4-2 and TRBJ2-3; TRBD2 might be the D (5 bases). CDR1 is LGHNA, CDR2 YNFKEQ, per germline. The CDR3 runs to 14 residues. Between the trimmed V and J ends, which lost 0 bases and 3 bases, there was a span of 7 bases.

This chain connects TRBV11-3 to TRBJ1-5, with 9 bases aligning to TRBD1. Germline-derived CDR1 and CDR2 are SGHNT and YENEEA. The CDR3 length is 14 residues. Unmatched junction bases numbered 6, after V lost 5 bases and J lost 7 bases. The CDR3 coding sequence is TGTGCCAGCAGCCCAGGACAGGGGCCCCAGCCCCAGCATTTT. Translating it yields CASSPGQGPQPQHF.

The chain employs TRBV5-1 and TRBJ2-5; the D is unclear. With 0 bases removed from V and 2 bases from J, the gap between germline ends came to 8 bases. The CDR3 runs 14 residues. Germline V gene sequence: CDR1 SGHRS, CDR2 YFSETQ. Written as DNA, the CDR3 is TGCGCCAGCAGCTTGGCTGCCATTCAAGAGACCCAGTACTTC. Residues: CASSLAAIQETQYF.